A selection of T cell receptor beta chains follows, all from one sample in a study of CD8 T cells in ankylosing spondylitis. TCRdb passed the 5' RACE reads through MiXCR, listing each CDR3 protein once. The sample includes roughly 240,000 distinct CDR3 sequences, about 30% of them seen just once. Sequences were obtained from blood, either unsorted or a sorted T cell fraction (not recorded which). The receptors derive from a male donor with ankylosing spondylitis or in good health (not recorded which). Both conserved end residues are part of each CDR3. D genes are given only for firm matches. A row's size may be missing; if present it is once, few, many or a size class.

clone_size: few; j_call: TRBJ2-3; d_call: .; v_call: TRBV12-5; cdr3_nt: TGTGCTAGTGGGCAGGGGTCGGAAATAGATACGCAGTATTTT; cdr3_aa: CASGQGSEIDTQYF
clone_size: few; j_call: TRBJ1-2; d_call: .; v_call: TRBV9; cdr3_nt: TGTGCCAGCAGCGTAGACTTTGCAGATGGGGGGAACTATGGCTACACCTTC; cdr3_aa: CASSVDFADGGNYGYTF
clone_size: few; j_call: TRBJ2-2; d_call: TRBD1; v_call: TRBV20-1; cdr3_nt: TGCAGTGCTAGAGCGGACAGGGACGGGGAGCTGTTTTTT; cdr3_aa: CSARADRDGELFF
clone_size: few; j_call: TRBJ2-1; d_call: .; v_call: TRBV10-3; cdr3_nt: TGTGCCATCAGTGAGTCCAATGAGCAGTTCTTC; cdr3_aa: CAISESNEQFF
clone_size: .; j_call: TRBJ1-4; d_call: .; v_call: TRBV12-3/TRBV12-4; cdr3_nt: TGTGCCAGCACCCCTGGGGGGCCGGATGAAAAACTGTTTTTT; cdr3_aa: CASTPGGPDEKLFF
clone_size: .; j_call: TRBJ2-1; d_call: .; v_call: TRBV7-9; cdr3_nt: TGTGCCAGCAGGCAATTGAGGGGTCCCGTCAATGAGCAGTTCTTC; cdr3_aa: CASRQLRGPVNEQFF
clone_size: few; j_call: TRBJ2-1; d_call: TRBD1; v_call: TRBV20-1; cdr3_nt: TGCAGTGCCGAGGGGGCGACAGGGGGTGGTGAGCAGTTCTTC; cdr3_aa: CSAEGATGGGEQFF
clone_size: .; j_call: TRBJ1-2; d_call: TRBD1; v_call: TRBV9; cdr3_nt: TGTGCCAGCAGCTCCGGGACAGACTATGGCTACACCTTC; cdr3_aa: CASSSGTDYGYTF
clone_size: .; j_call: TRBJ2-7; d_call: TRBD1; v_call: TRBV6-2/TRBV6-3; cdr3_nt: TGTGCCAGCAGTTCCCTGGGACAGGGATACGAGCAGTACTTC; cdr3_aa: CASSSLGQGYEQYF
clone_size: .; j_call: TRBJ1-2; d_call: .; v_call: TRBV5-6; cdr3_nt: TGTGCCAGCACCTGGCAGGGAGACTATGGCTACACCTTC; cdr3_aa: CASTWQGDYGYTF
clone_size: .; j_call: TRBJ2-7; d_call: .; v_call: TRBV7-2; cdr3_nt: TGTGCCAGCAGCTTAGACTGGTCAGAGACCTACGAGCAGTACTTC; cdr3_aa: CASSLDWSETYEQYF
clone_size: few; j_call: TRBJ2-7; d_call: TRBD2; v_call: TRBV29-1; cdr3_nt: TGCAGCGTTGTAGGTAGCGGGGGATCCTACGCGCAGTACTTC; cdr3_aa: CSVVGSGGSYAQYF
clone_size: .; j_call: TRBJ2-5; d_call: TRBD2; v_call: TRBV20-1; cdr3_nt: TGCAGTGCTAGTCAGGCGGGGAGGGCCTACCAAGAGACCCAGTACTTC; cdr3_aa: CSASQAGRAYQETQYF
clone_size: few; j_call: TRBJ2-7; d_call: TRBD1; v_call: TRBV27; cdr3_nt: TGTGCCAGCGCTACCAATAGGGGGCCCTACGAGCAGTACTTC; cdr3_aa: CASATNRGPYEQYF
clone_size: .; j_call: TRBJ1-1; d_call: .; v_call: TRBV6-5; cdr3_nt: TGTGCCAGCAGTTACTCAGCCCTAATGGGCACTGAAGCTTTCTTT; cdr3_aa: CASSYSALMGTEAFF
clone_size: .; j_call: TRBJ1-4; d_call: .; v_call: TRBV7-6; cdr3_nt: TGTGCCAGCAGCCAAGAGGAGTCAACTAATGAAAAACTGTTTTTT; cdr3_aa: CASSQEESTNEKLFF
clone_size: .; j_call: TRBJ2-1; d_call: TRBD2; v_call: TRBV4-2; cdr3_nt: TGTGCCAGCAGCCCAACGCGGGGGGGAGACCACAATGAGCAGTTCTTC; cdr3_aa: CASSPTRGGDHNEQFF
clone_size: .; j_call: TRBJ1-5; d_call: .; v_call: TRBV29-1; cdr3_nt: TGCAGCGTTTCACGGGGGGGCGGACAGCCCCAGCATTTT; cdr3_aa: CSVSRGGGQPQHF
clone_size: .; j_call: TRBJ1-4; d_call: TRBD1; v_call: TRBV7-7; cdr3_nt: TGTGCCAGCACCAGGACAGGGGGGCCCAGAGAAAAACTGTTTTTT; cdr3_aa: CASTRTGGPREKLFF
clone_size: many; j_call: TRBJ2-5; d_call: TRBD1; v_call: TRBV20-1; cdr3_nt: TGCAGTGCTAGAGAACAGGGGGCGGGGACCCAGTACTTC; cdr3_aa: CSAREQGAGTQYF
clone_size: few; j_call: TRBJ1-1; d_call: .; v_call: TRBV12-3/TRBV12-4; cdr3_nt: TGTGCCAGCAGTTTCGGTTTGCGTACTGAAGCTTTCTTT; cdr3_aa: CASSFGLRTEAFF
clone_size: few; j_call: TRBJ2-7; d_call: .; v_call: TRBV20-1; cdr3_nt: TGCAGTGCCGTACTTCCTATGGTATCCTACGAGCAGTACTTC; cdr3_aa: CSAVLPMVSYEQYF
clone_size: .; j_call: TRBJ1-2; d_call: .; v_call: TRBV29-1; cdr3_nt: TGCAGCGTCCTGTCAGGCTATGGCTACACCTTC; cdr3_aa: CSVLSGYGYTF
clone_size: .; j_call: TRBJ2-3; d_call: TRBD2; v_call: TRBV20-1; cdr3_nt: TGCAGTGCAACCCGGACTAGCTTAGATACGCAGTATTTT; cdr3_aa: CSATRTSLDTQYF
clone_size: few; j_call: TRBJ2-1; d_call: .; v_call: TRBV15; cdr3_nt: TGTGCCACCAGCAGTGGCACGACACGTGGCGAGCAGTTCTTC; cdr3_aa: CATSSGTTRGEQFF
clone_size: .; j_call: TRBJ2-4; d_call: .; v_call: TRBV20-1; cdr3_nt: TGCAGTGTCCCGGGTCACGAGGAGGACATTCAGTACTTC; cdr3_aa: CSVPGHEEDIQYF
clone_size: .; j_call: TRBJ2-1; d_call: .; v_call: TRBV10-2; cdr3_nt: TGCGCCAGCAGTAACGACAAGGAGCAGTTCTTC; cdr3_aa: CASSNDKEQFF
clone_size: .; j_call: TRBJ1-1; d_call: .; v_call: TRBV5-1; cdr3_nt: TGCGCCAGCAGCTTGGTGGGGGAAGGTTACACTGAAGCTTTCTTT; cdr3_aa: CASSLVGEGYTEAFF
clone_size: .; j_call: TRBJ1-6; d_call: .; v_call: TRBV29-1; cdr3_nt: TGCAGCGTCATGCGGACAGCGAACGAACCCCTCCACTTT; cdr3_aa: CSVMRTANEPLHF
clone_size: .; j_call: TRBJ2-5; d_call: .; v_call: TRBV29-1; cdr3_nt: TGCAGCGTCACAGGGACCCCAGAGACCCAGTACTTC; cdr3_aa: CSVTGTPETQYF
clone_size: .; j_call: TRBJ1-2; d_call: TRBD1; v_call: TRBV27; cdr3_nt: TGTGCCAGCAGTGGTTCTCCAGGGGGCTGGGGGGCTCCCTATGGCTACACCTTC; cdr3_aa: CASSGSPGGWGAPYGYTF
clone_size: .; j_call: TRBJ2-6; d_call: .; v_call: TRBV29-1; cdr3_nt: TGCAGCGTTGAAAGTCCCCAGGCTGCCGGGGCCAACGTCCTGACTTTC; cdr3_aa: CSVESPQAAGANVLTF
clone_size: .; j_call: TRBJ1-3; d_call: .; v_call: TRBV28; cdr3_nt: TGTGCCAGCAACATGCGGGGTTCTGGAAACACCATATATTTT; cdr3_aa: CASNMRGSGNTIYF
clone_size: many; j_call: TRBJ1-5; d_call: .; v_call: TRBV20-1; cdr3_nt: TGCAGTGCCCGGGACAAAGACTATAGCAATCAGCCCCAGCATTTT; cdr3_aa: CSARDKDYSNQPQHF
clone_size: few; j_call: TRBJ2-3; d_call: .; v_call: TRBV12-3/TRBV12-4; cdr3_nt: TGTGCCAGCAGTATGACTGAGATAGATACGCAGTATTTT; cdr3_aa: CASSMTEIDTQYF
clone_size: .; j_call: TRBJ2-1; d_call: TRBD1; v_call: TRBV4-2; cdr3_nt: TGTGCCAGCAGCCGAACCGGGACAGGGCCCTACAATGAGCAGTTCTTC; cdr3_aa: CASSRTGTGPYNEQFF
clone_size: few; j_call: TRBJ2-5; d_call: .; v_call: TRBV27; cdr3_nt: TGTGCCAGACACGACACAGGGAGGGAGACCCAGTACTTC; cdr3_aa: CARHDTGRETQYF
clone_size: .; j_call: TRBJ1-1; d_call: TRBD1; v_call: TRBV2; cdr3_nt: TGTGCCAGCAGCCGACTGACAGGGGATAACACTGAAGCTTTCTTT; cdr3_aa: CASSRLTGDNTEAFF
clone_size: few; j_call: TRBJ2-3; d_call: TRBD2; v_call: TRBV7-2; cdr3_nt: TGTGCCAGCAGCCACGACCGGTCCCGGGGGGACACAGATACGCAGTATTTT; cdr3_aa: CASSHDRSRGDTDTQYF
clone_size: few; j_call: TRBJ2-3; d_call: .; v_call: TRBV20-1; cdr3_nt: TGCAGTGCATGGAGCCCGGGGGCCTCTCTTGAAGATACGCAGTATTTT; cdr3_aa: CSAWSPGASLEDTQYF
clone_size: few; j_call: TRBJ2-2; d_call: .; v_call: TRBV20-1; cdr3_nt: TGCAGTGCTTACCCTGGGACGGCGAACACCGGGGAGCTGTTTTTT; cdr3_aa: CSAYPGTANTGELFF
clone_size: few; j_call: TRBJ2-1; d_call: .; v_call: TRBV12-3/TRBV12-4; cdr3_nt: TGTGCCAGCAGTTTATCCAGGGGTAGTATTGGTGGGTCCTACAATGAGCAGTTCTTC; cdr3_aa: CASSLSRGSIGGSYNEQFF
clone_size: .; j_call: TRBJ2-3; d_call: TRBD2; v_call: TRBV12-3/TRBV12-4; cdr3_nt: TGTGCCAGCAGTAGATCCGACGGACTAGCTCGGACGCAGTATTTT; cdr3_aa: CASSRSDGLARTQYF
clone_size: .; j_call: TRBJ2-2; d_call: .; v_call: TRBV12-3/TRBV12-4; cdr3_nt: TGTGCCAGCAGCCTTGACGCCGGGGAGCTGTTTTTT; cdr3_aa: CASSLDAGELFF
clone_size: few; j_call: TRBJ1-4; d_call: TRBD1; v_call: TRBV18; cdr3_nt: TGTGCCAGCTCACCCGTGATCGGGACAGGTGAAGAAAAACTGTTTTTT; cdr3_aa: CASSPVIGTGEEKLFF